This TCR beta chain was identified in a study of PD-1 blockade in classical Hodgkin lymphoma. Study conclusions and caveats: Relapsed/refractory patients reportedly had lower baseline diversity than newly diagnosed patients.

Indicated time point: cycle 4 day 1 (C4D1), after about 6 weeks of nivolumab. Patients all relapsed after autologous stem cell transplantation, and there was variation in brentuximab vedotin exposure. Each best response was a complete response, a partial response or progressive disease. Only in-frame clones appear in the TCRdb table, and some are missing; sequencing was by immunoSEQ multiplex PCR. The top ten hold approximately 15% of the sample, which has 80,000 to 95,000 clones, about 83% seen once. The CDR3 spans 12 residues. V lost 10 bases, J lost 0 bases, and 10 bases lay in between. Germline assignment: CDR1 MDHEN and CDR2 SYDVKM. As regards this clone: Its antigen is unknown.

The clonotype was recovered from a human donor with classical Hodgkin lymphoma. This sample comprised peripheral blood mononuclear cells (PBMCs), obtained before the fourth cycle of nivolumab. The chain recombines TRBV28 with TRBJ2-7; tentatively, D is TRBD1 or TRBD2 (5 bases each). In nucleotides, the CDR3 is TGTGCCACCTGGGGGAGCTCCTACGAGCAGTACTTC. Amino acid sequence: CATWGSSYEQYF. Filled out from reference TRBV28 and TRBJ2-7, the complete variable domain reads DVKVTQSSRYLVKRTGEKVFLECVQDMDHENMFWYRQDPGLGLRLIYFSYDVKMKEKGDIPEGYSVSREKKERFSLILESASTNQTSMYLCATWGSSYEQYFGPGTRLTVT.